This passage covers 24 T cell receptor beta chains from one sample sequenced in a study of blood T cell repertoires in COVID-19. Produced via immunoSEQ multiplex PCR; TCRdb's table is partial and in-frame only. The data hold about 430,000 clones, with about 88% observed a single time. The sequencing input was PBMCs or T cells enriched from blood (not recorded which). The receptors derive from a woman aged 18-29 years who had been exposed to COVID-19.

The V and J genes are TRBV7-2 and TRBJ2-6; TRBD1 matches 10 bases. Germline CDR1 is SGHTA and CDR2 is FQGNSA. The CDR3 has 19 amino acids. V lost 4 bases to trimming and J lost 3 bases; unmatched junction nucleotides: 12. CDR3 in amino acids: CASSSLSTGGAGGANVLTF. CDR3 DNA: TGTGCCAGCAGCTCCCTATCGACAGGGGGCGCTGGTGGGGCCAACGTCCTGACTTTC.

V and J are TRBV6-5 and TRBJ2-2; 9 bases agree with TRBD1. Germline assignment: CDR1 MNHEY and CDR2 SVGAGI. The CDR3 length is 14 residues. With 5 bases clipped from V and 5 bases from J, the junction kept 3 bases outside the gene matches. CDR3 sequence reads: CASSPDRGTGELFF. The CDR3 nucleotides are TGTGCCAGCAGTCCGGACAGGGGAACCGGGGAGCTGTTTTTT.

The chain couples TRBV3-1 (or the pseudogene TRBV3-2) to TRBJ2-5; D is possibly TRBD1 (6 bases). This CDR3 is 15 amino acids long. Germline V CDR1 and CDR2: LGHDT, YNNKEL (reference sequence). Trimming took off 4 bases at V and 5 bases at J, with 17 bases between the two ends. In DNA, the CDR3 is TGTGCCAGCAGCCCCTGGGACAACAAGGGGGAGACCCAGTACTTC. It codes for CASSPWDNKGETQYF.

This chain connects TRBV24-1 to TRBJ1-2, with D maybe TRBD1 (5 bases). V was pared by 2 bases and J by 6 bases, with 9 bases between. Germline V gene lookup returns CDR1 KGHDR and CDR2 SFDVKD. This CDR3 spans 13 amino acids. The CDR3 sequence is CATSDSSTDGYTF. The CDR3 region has the DNA TGTGCCACCAGTGATTCTTCGACAGATGGCTACACCTTC.

V and J are TRBV7-2 and TRBJ1-5, with D possibly being TRBD1 (5 bases). Trimming removed 5 bases at V and 4 bases at J, with 15 bases between. This CDR3 has 15 amino acids. Germline V gene data show CDR1 as SGHTA and CDR2 as FQGNSA. Here the CDR3 reads CASSAQGHQNQPQHF. The CDR3 DNA follows: TGTGCCAGCAGCGCGCAGGGTCACCAAAATCAGCCCCAGCATTTT.

This chain uses TRBV2 with TRBJ2-7, with TRBD1 identical over 8 bases. CDR1 SNHLY and CDR2 FYNNEI come from the germline V gene. With 7 bases clipped from V and 7 bases from J, the junction kept 18 bases outside the gene matches. The CDR3 loop spans 16 amino acids. CDR3 residues: CASTQIGGQDFWEQYF. CDR3 nucleotides: TGTGCCAGCACGCAGATTGGGGGACAGGATTTTTGGGAGCAGTACTTC. Complete variable domain (other parts from reference TRBV2 and TRBJ2-7): EPEVTQTPSHQVTQMGQEVILRCVPISNHLYFYWYRQILGQKVEFLVSFYNNEISEKSEIFDDQFSVERPDGSNFTLKIRSTKLEDSAMYFCASTQIGGQDFWEQYFGPGTRLTVT.

The chain joins TRBV7-9 to TRBJ2-2, with D tentatively TRBD2 (6 bases). The V gene's germline CDR1 is SEHNR and CDR2 FQNEAQ (reference sequence). The CDR3 contains 16 residues. V lost 0 bases to trimming and J lost 1 base, with 9 bases between them. CDR3 protein: CASSLASSVNTGELFF. The CDR3 region has the DNA TGTGCCAGCAGCTTAGCGTCTAGCGTGAACACCGGGGAGCTGTTTTTT.

V and J are TRBV23-1 and TRBJ2-5; perhaps TRBD1 as D (5 bases). TRBV23-1 is reported as an ORF; its role is uncertain. CDR3 length: 13 amino acids. Deletions cut 0 bases from V and 7 bases from J, with 9 bases between. CDR3 coding DNA: TGCGCCAGCAGTCAATCGAACAGGCGGACCCAGTACTTC. Protein sequence: CASSQSNRRTQYF.

J is TRBJ2-2 and V is TRBV24-1; D possibly corresponds to TRBD2 (6 bases). Germline CDR1 reads KGHDR; CDR2 reads SFDVKD. The CDR3 consists of 13 residues. V shed 9 bases and J shed 1 base, with 8 bases lying between them. CDR3 loop: CATSGGNTGELFF. In DNA form, the CDR3 reads TGTGCCACCTCCGGGGGGAACACCGGGGAGCTGTTTTTT.

This rearrangement joins TRBV18 to TRBJ1-1, with no clear D. This CDR3 spans 14 amino acids. Trimming cost V 3 bases and J 1 base, with 9 bases left between them. Germline loops: CDR1 KGHSH, CDR2 LQKENI. The CDR3 protein is CASSPGSANTEAFF. CDR3 nucleotides: TGTGCCAGCTCACCGGGCTCTGCGAACACTGAAGCTTTCTTT.

The chain combines TRBV19 with TRBJ2-3; D is possibly TRBD2 (5 bases). V gave up 3 bases and J gave up 4 bases, with 8 bases separating them. There are 13 residues in the CDR3. Germline lookup yields CDR1 LNHDA and CDR2 SQIVND (reference sequence). CDR3 sequence reads: CASSMRVPDTQYF. The CDR3 DNA reads TGTGCCAGTAGTATGAGGGTCCCAGATACGCAGTATTTT.

This clone was counted only a few times. This chain uses TRBV4-1 with TRBJ2-7; tentative D call: TRBD1 (5 bases). Trimming took off 0 bases at V and 3 bases at J, with 24 bases between the two ends. Germline V CDR1 and CDR2: MGHRA, YSYEKL. This CDR3 contains 19 residues. The CDR3 sequence is CASSQDRVNRIWTYYEQYF. DNA of the CDR3: TGCGCCAGCAGCCAAGACAGGGTTAACCGGATATGGACCTACTACGAGCAGTACTTC.

V usage is TRBV20-1 and J usage is TRBJ1-1, with D possibly TRBD1 on 5 matching bases. V lost 4 bases, J lost 5 bases, and 8 bases lay in between. Germline V CDR1 and CDR2: DFQATT, SNEGSKA (reference sequence). CDR3 size: 11 residues. The CDR3 DNA reads TGCAGTGCTACATACAGGACTGAAGCTTTCTTT. This encodes CSATYRTEAFF.

This sequence joins TRBV28 and TRBJ2-7; 9 bases are shared with TRBD1. There are 15 residues in the CDR3. Germline loops: CDR1 MDHEN, CDR2 SYDVKM. V dropped 3 bases and J dropped 6; count of bases not matched to a gene: 9. CDR3: CASSLRDRESIEQYF. In DNA form, the CDR3 reads TGTGCCAGCAGTTTGAGGGACAGGGAGTCGATCGAGCAGTACTTC.

The chain combines TRBV4-2 with TRBJ2-2, with a weak D call TRBD1 (7 bases). Trimming pared 1 base from V and 6 bases from J, leaving 15 bases between. From germline, CDR1 is LGHNA and CDR2 YNFKEQ. The CDR3 has 16 amino acids. CDR3 sequence reads: CASSQVGFRGAGELFF. CDR3 nucleotide sequence: TGTGCCAGCAGCCAAGTGGGGTTCAGGGGGGCCGGGGAGCTGTTTTTT.

The V call is TRBV5-1, the J call TRBJ1-2; 8 bases map to TRBD1. Trimming removed 0 bases from V and 6 bases from J; junction bases left unmatched: 7. The CDR3 is 15 amino acids. The germline CDR1 and CDR2 sequences are SGHRS and YFSETQ. In nucleotides, the CDR3 is TGCGCCAGCAGCTTGGCTACAGGGGGAGGGAATGGCTACACCTTC. This gives the protein CASSLATGGGNGYTF.

The J gene is TRBJ1-5, the V gene TRBV28; 10 bases agree with TRBD1. Germline V gene sequence: CDR1 MDHEN, CDR2 SYDVKM. Trimming removed 5 bases from V and 7 bases from J; junction bases left unmatched: 5. The CDR3 covers 14 residues. CDR3 residues: CASSGTGVGQPQHF. CDR3 sequence (DNA): TGTGCCAGCAGTGGGACAGGGGTTGGCCAGCCCCAGCATTTT. Variable domain in full (rest from reference TRBV28 and TRBJ1-5): DVKVTQSSRYLVKRTGEKVFLECVQDMDHENMFWYRQDPGLGLRLIYFSYDVKMKEKGDIPEGYSVSREKKERFSLILESASTNQTSMYLCASSGTGVGQPQHFGDGTRLSIL.

The V and J genes are TRBV10-3 and TRBJ2-1, with 7 bases fitting TRBD2. V shed 0 bases, J shed 8 bases, and the junction held 16 bases outside the gene matches. The CDR3 loop spans 18 amino acids. Per germline, CDR1 ENHRY and CDR2 SYGVKD. The CDR3 protein is CAISESPDMWEGRDEQFF. As DNA, the CDR3 is TGTGCCATCAGTGAGTCGCCGGATATGTGGGAGGGAAGGGATGAGCAGTTCTTC.

V usage is TRBV30 and J usage is TRBJ1-6; D is undetermined. Per the germline V gene, CDR1 is GTSNPN and CDR2 is SVGIG (reference sequence). The CDR3 has 13 residues. The V and J ends lost 2 bases and 5 bases respectively, with 7 bases between them. The chain's CDR3 is CAWSILDNSPLHF. The CDR3 DNA follows: TGTGCCTGGAGTATTCTTGATAATTCACCCCTCCACTTT.

The V and J genes are TRBV11-3 and TRBJ1-1; D is ambiguous. CDR3 size: 13 residues. From germline, CDR1 is SGHNT and CDR2 YENEEA. V lost 2 bases, J lost 1 base, and 5 bases lay in between. The CDR3 DNA sequence: TGTGCCAGCAGCTTAATCAAGAACACTGAAGCTTTCTTT. As protein: CASSLIKNTEAFF.

The rearrangement uses TRBV7-9 and TRBJ2-2; a possible D gene is TRBD2 (6 bases). The CDR3 totals 15 residues. From germline, CDR1 is SEHNR and CDR2 FQNEAQ (reference sequence). V was clipped by 2 bases and J by 5 bases, with 12 bases between them. The CDR3, as DNA: TGTGCCAGCAGCTTAACGGCGGGGCGGACCGGGGAGCTGTTTTTT. This encodes CASSLTAGRTGELFF.

The chain carries TRBV18 and TRBJ2-3, with unresolved D. Germline assignment: CDR1 KGHSH and CDR2 LQKENI. The CDR3 totals 17 residues. Deletions cut 0 bases from V and 2 bases from J, with 15 bases between. The CDR3 spells CASSPPVDSLYTDTQYF. The CDR3 DNA reads TGTGCCAGCTCACCACCGGTAGATTCCCTATACACAGATACGCAGTATTTT.

This chain connects TRBV27 to TRBJ2-1; 10 nucleotides agree with TRBD2. CDR1 is MNHEY, CDR2 SMNVEV, per germline (reference sequence). The V and J ends lost 1 base and 0 bases, in that order; junction bases with no gene match: 3. The CDR3 runs 17 residues. CDR3 loop: CASSLWASGSSYNEQFF. The CDR3 DNA sequence: TGTGCCAGCAGTTTATGGGCTAGCGGGAGCTCCTACAATGAGCAGTTCTTC.

CDR3 coding DNA: TGTGCCAGTAGCCCTACGTTCCCCCCCGGGGAGCTGTTTTTT. It codes for CASSPTFPPGELFF. The chain uses TRBV19 and TRBJ2-2; D unresolved. The CDR3 has 14 residues. Trimming removed 6 bases at V and 6 bases at J, with 14 bases between. Per the germline V gene, CDR1 is LNHDA and CDR2 is SQIVND (reference sequence).